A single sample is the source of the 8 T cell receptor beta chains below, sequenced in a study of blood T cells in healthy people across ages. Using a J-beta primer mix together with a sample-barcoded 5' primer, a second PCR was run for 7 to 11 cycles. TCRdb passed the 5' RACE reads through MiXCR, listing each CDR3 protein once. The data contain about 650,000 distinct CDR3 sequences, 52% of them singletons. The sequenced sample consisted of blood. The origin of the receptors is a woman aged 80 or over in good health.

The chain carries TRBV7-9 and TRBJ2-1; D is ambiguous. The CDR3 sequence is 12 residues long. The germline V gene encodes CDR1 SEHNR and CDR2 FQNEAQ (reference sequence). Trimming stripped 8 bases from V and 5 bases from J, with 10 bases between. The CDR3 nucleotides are TGTGCCAGCGCGAGCTGGAACAATGAGCAGTTCTTC. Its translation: CASASWNNEQFF.

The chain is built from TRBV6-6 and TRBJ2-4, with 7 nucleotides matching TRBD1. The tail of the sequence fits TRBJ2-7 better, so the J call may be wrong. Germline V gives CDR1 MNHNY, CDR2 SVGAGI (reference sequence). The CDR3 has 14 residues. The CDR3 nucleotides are TGTGCCAGCAGCACGACAGGGAGCTCCTACGAGCAGTACTTC. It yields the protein CASSTTGSSYEQYF.

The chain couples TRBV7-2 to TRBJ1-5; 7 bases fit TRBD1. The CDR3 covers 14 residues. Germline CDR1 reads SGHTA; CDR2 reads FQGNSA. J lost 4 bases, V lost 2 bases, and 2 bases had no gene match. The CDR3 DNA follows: TGTGCCAGCAGCTTAAAGGGACAGAATCAGCCCCAGCATTTT. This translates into CASSLKGQNQPQHF.

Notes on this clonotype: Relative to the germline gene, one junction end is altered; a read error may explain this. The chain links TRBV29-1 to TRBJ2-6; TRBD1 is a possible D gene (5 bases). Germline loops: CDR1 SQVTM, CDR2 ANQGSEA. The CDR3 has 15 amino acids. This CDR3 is CSVPSWPPGADVLTF. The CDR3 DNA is TGCAGCGTCCCATCGTGGCCCCCTGGGGCCGACGTCCTGACTTTC.

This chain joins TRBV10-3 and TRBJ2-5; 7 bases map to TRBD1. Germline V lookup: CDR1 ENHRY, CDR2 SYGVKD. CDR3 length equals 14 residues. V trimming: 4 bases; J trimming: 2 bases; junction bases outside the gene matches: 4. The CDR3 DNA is TGTGCCATCAGTGCCTCGACAGGGCAAGAGACCCAGTACTTC. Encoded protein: CAISASTGQETQYF.

The DNA of the CDR3 is TGCGCCAGCAGCTACCCAGCGGGGAGCACAGATACGCAGTATTTT. Amino acid sequence: CASSYPAGSTDTQYF. This chain connects TRBV5-1 to TRBJ2-3; 7 positions agree with TRBD2. CDR1 is SGHRS, CDR2 YFSETQ, per germline. V shed 3 bases and J 0 bases; nucleotides not matched to a gene: 4. The CDR3 spans 15 residues.

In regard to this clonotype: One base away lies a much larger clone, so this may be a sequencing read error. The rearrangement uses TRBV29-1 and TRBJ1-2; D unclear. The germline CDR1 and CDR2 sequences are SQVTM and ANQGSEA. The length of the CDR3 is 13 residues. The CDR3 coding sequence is TGCAGCGTTGAAGATCTTCAACAACGTGGCTACAACTTC. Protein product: CSVEDLQQRGYNF. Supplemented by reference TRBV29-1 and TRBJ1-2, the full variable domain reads SAVISQKPSRDICQRGTSLTIQCQVDSQVTMMFWYRQQPGQSLTLIATANQGSEATYESGFVIDKFPISRPNLTFSTLTVSNMSPEDSSIYLCSVEDLQQRGYNFGSGTRLTVV.

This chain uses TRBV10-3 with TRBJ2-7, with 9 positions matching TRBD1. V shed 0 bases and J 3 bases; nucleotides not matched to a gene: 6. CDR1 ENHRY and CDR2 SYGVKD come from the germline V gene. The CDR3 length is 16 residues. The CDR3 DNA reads TGTGCCATCAGTGAGTCCGGGGGACAGGGAAACTACGAGCAGTACTTC. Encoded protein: CAISESGGQGNYEQYF.